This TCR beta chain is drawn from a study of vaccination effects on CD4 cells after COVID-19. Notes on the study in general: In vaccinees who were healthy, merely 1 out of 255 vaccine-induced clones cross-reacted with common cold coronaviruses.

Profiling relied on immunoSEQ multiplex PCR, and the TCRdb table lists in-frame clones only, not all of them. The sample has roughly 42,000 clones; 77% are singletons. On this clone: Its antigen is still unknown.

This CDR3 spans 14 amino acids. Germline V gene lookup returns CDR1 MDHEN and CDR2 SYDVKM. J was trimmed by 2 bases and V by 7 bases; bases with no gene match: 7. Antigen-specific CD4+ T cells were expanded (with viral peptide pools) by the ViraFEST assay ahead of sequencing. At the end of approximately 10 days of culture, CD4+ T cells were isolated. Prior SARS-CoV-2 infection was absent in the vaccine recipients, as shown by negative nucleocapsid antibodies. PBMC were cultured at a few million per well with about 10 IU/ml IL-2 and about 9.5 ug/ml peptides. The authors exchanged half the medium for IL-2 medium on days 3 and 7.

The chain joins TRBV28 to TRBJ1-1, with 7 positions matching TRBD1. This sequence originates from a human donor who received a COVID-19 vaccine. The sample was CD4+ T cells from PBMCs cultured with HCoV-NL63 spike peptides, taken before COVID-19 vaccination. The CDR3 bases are TGTGCCAGCACACGACAGGGCGCCAACACTGAAGCTTTCTTT. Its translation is CASTRQGANTEAFF.